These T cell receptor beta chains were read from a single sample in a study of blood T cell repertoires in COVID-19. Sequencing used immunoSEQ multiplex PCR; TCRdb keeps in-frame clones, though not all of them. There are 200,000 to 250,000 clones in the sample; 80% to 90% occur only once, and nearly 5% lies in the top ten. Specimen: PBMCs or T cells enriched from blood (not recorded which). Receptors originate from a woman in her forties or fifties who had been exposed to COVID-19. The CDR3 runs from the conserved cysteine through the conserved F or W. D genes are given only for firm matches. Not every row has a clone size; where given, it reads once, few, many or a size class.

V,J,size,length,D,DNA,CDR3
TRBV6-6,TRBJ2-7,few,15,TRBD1,TGTGCCAGCAGTTACAGACAGGGGTTGTATCACGAGCAGTACTTC,CASSYRQGLYHEQYF
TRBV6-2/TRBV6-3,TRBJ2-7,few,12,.,TGTGCCAGCAGTCCCCAGGGTTACGAGCAGTACTTC,CASSPQGYEQYF
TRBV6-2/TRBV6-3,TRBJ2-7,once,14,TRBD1,TGTGCCAGCAGTTACGGGGGACAGGGCTACGAGCAGTACTTC,CASSYGGQGYEQYF
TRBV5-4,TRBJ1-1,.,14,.,TGTGCCAGCAGCTTGGGAGTTATGAACACTGAAGCTTTCTTT,CASSLGVMNTEAFF
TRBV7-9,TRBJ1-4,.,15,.,TGTGCCAGCAGCCCCGATGGACATAGTAATGAAAAACTGTTTTTT,CASSPDGHSNEKLFF
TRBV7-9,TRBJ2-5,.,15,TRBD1,TGTGCCAGCATTAACCCGGGACAGGGCATGGAGACCCAGTACTTC,CASINPGQGMETQYF
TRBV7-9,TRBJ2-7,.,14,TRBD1,TGTGCCAGTGGGCCGGGACAGGGAGCGGGGGAGCAGTACTTC,CASGPGQGAGEQYF
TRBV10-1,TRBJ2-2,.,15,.,TGCGCCAGCAGACCGGGACAATCTAACACCGGGGAGCTGTTTTTT,CASRPGQSNTGELFF
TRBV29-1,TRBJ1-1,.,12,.,TGCAGCGGGCAGTGGGGGGACACTGAAGCTTTCTTT,CSGQWGDTEAFF
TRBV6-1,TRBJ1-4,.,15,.,TGTGCCAGCAGTGAAGGCCTGGGGGGTGGGGAAAAACTGTTTTTT,CASSEGLGGGEKLFF
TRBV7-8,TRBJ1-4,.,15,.,TGTGCCAGCAGCGCAGTGCAGGGGCTGGCTGAAAAACTGTTTTTT,CASSAVQGLAEKLFF
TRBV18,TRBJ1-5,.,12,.,TGTGCCAGCTCAAAGGAGGCTGGGCCCCAGCATTTT,CASSKEAGPQHF
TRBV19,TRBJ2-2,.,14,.,TGTGCCAGTATCGAGGGCGCGGGCACCGGGGAGCTGTTTTTT,CASIEGAGTGELFF
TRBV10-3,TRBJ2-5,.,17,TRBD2,TGTGCCATCAGTGAAGCACTAGCGGGTACTTTTCAAGAGACCCAGTACTTC,CAISEALAGTFQETQYF
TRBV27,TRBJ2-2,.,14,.,TGTGCCAGCAGTTCCTACCAGGGTCCCGGGGAGCTGTTTTTT,CASSSYQGPGELFF
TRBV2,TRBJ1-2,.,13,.,TGTGCCAGCAGCGGACAGCTTAACTATGGCTACACCTTC,CASSGQLNYGYTF
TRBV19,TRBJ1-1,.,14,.,TGTGCCAGTAGTATTCGGGGTAGATACACTGAAGCTTTCTTT,CASSIRGRYTEAFF
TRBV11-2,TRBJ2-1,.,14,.,TGTGCCAGCAGCTCCACTATCTCCTACAATGAGCAGTTCTTC,CASSSTISYNEQFF
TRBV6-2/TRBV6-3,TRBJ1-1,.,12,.,TGTGCCAGCAGTTACTCGAGGCTTGAAGCTTTCTTT,CASSYSRLEAFF
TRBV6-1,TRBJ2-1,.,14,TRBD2,TGTGCCAGCAGTGATCGGGGGGACTACAATGAGCAGTTCTTC,CASSDRGDYNEQFF
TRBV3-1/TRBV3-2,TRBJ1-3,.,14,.,TGTGCCAGCAGCCTCCTTTCCGTTGGAAACACCATATATTTT,CASSLLSVGNTIYF
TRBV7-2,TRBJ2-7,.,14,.,TGTGCCAGCAGCTTAGGGCCGCCCCTGTACGAGCAGTACTTC,CASSLGPPLYEQYF
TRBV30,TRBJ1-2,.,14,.,TGTGCCTGGAGAGGTACAGGAGTCGGGCATGGCTACACCTTC,CAWRGTGVGHGYTF
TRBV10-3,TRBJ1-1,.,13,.,TGTGCCATCCGGCGGCAGATGAACACTGAAGCTTTCTTT,CAIRRQMNTEAFF
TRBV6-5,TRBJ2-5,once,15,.,TGTGCCAGCAGTCCTGGATTGGGACTTTCCGGGACCCAGTACTTC,CASSPGLGLSGTQYF
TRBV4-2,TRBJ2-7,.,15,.,TGTGCCAGCAGCCAAGCCTCGGAGGCGGGCTACGAGCAGTACTTC,CASSQASEAGYEQYF
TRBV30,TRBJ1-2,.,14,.,TGTGCCTGGAGAACCCCCGGGTCTTACTATGGCTACACCTTC,CAWRTPGSYYGYTF
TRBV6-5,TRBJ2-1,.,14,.,TGTGCCAGCAGTTTAGGGTCAGGGTACAATGAGCAGTTCTTC,CASSLGSGYNEQFF
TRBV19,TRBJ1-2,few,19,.,TGTGCCAGTAGTTTTGCCCGCGGGACGGACCAAGGAGAAAACTATGGCTACACCTTC,CASSFARGTDQGENYGYTF
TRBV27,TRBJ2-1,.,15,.,TGTGCCAGCAGCGTCTTAGGGGCATACCCAGATGAGCAGTTCTTC,CASSVLGAYPDEQFF
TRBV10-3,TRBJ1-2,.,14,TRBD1,TGTGCCATCAGTGCGACAGGGGGCTGGGAGGGCTACACCTTC,CAISATGGWEGYTF
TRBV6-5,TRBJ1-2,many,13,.,TGTGCCAGCAGCCCGTCGGGGGTCGGTGGCTACACCTTC,CASSPSGVGGYTF
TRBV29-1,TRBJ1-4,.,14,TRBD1,TGCAGCGTTGATCTGACAGGGCTAAATGAAAAACTGTTTTTT,CSVDLTGLNEKLFF
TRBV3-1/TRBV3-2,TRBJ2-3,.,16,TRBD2,TGTGCCAGCAGTACTCCGACTAGCGGTTTCACAGATACGCAGTATTTT,CASSTPTSGFTDTQYF
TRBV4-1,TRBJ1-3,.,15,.,TGCGCCAGCAGCCAGTACTTTCTCTCTGGAAACACCATATATTTT,CASSQYFLSGNTIYF
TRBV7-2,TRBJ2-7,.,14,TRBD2,TGTGCCAGCAGCCCAAGCGGGGCCCGCTACGAGCAGTACTTC,CASSPSGARYEQYF
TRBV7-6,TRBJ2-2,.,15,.,TGTGCCAGCAGCCCAGACAGTTCGGGCACCGGGGAGCTGTTTTTT,CASSPDSSGTGELFF
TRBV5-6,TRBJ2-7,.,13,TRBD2,TGTGCCAGCAGCATAGGGACTATCCACGAGCAGTACTTC,CASSIGTIHEQYF
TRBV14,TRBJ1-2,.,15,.,TGTGCCAGCAGCCCCACAGGACAAGGGAACTATGGCTACACCTTC,CASSPTGQGNYGYTF
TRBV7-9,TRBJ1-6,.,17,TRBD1,TGTGCCAGCAGCAAGGGGACAGGTAGCTCCTATAATTCACCCCTCCACTTT,CASSKGTGSSYNSPLHF
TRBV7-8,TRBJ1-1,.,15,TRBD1,TGTGCCAGCAGCGCCCGACAGGGCAGGGACACTGAAGCTTTCTTT,CASSARQGRDTEAFF
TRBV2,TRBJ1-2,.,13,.,TGTGCCAGCAGTGTCGAGACAGCATATGGCTACACCTTC,CASSVETAYGYTF
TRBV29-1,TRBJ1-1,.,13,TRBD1,TGCAGCGTGAACAGGGGGCGCAAGACGGAAGCTTTCTTT,CSVNRGRKTEAFF
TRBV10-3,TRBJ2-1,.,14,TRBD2,TGTGCCACAGGACTAGCGGGTGCCTACAATGAGCAGTTCTTC,CATGLAGAYNEQFF
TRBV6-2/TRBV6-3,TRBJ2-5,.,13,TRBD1,TGTGCCAGCAGCAACAGGGGGAAGAAGACCCAGTACTTC,CASSNRGKKTQYF